These 29 T cell receptor beta chains were sequenced from one sample in a study of blood T cell repertoires in COVID-19. TCRdb's table, derived via immunoSEQ multiplex PCR, lists solely in-frame clones and lacks some. The profile covers 45,000 to 65,000 clones, with nearly 90% appearing a single time and approximately 8.1% taken by the ten largest. The sequenced sample was peripheral blood. These receptor sequences come from a man older than 75 with active or convalescent COVID-19.

V gene TRBV3-1 (or the pseudogene TRBV3-2) combines with J gene TRBJ2-1, with D unclear. V was trimmed by 5 bases and J by 6 bases, leaving 14 bases between them. CDR1 is LGHDT and CDR2 is YNNKEL in the germline V gene (reference sequence). CDR3 size: 14 residues. CDR3 loop: CASSFSSRFNEQFF. CDR3 bases: TGTGCCAGCAGCTTCAGTTCCCGCTTCAATGAGCAGTTCTTC.

The chain links TRBV10-2 to TRBJ2-5, with TRBD1 as a possible D gene (6 bases). Germline-derived CDR1 and CDR2 are WSHSY and SAAADI. The CDR3 contains 15 residues. The ends were cut back, 2 bases at V and 2 bases at J, with 12 bases in the middle. CDR3: CASSEQGMGQETQYF. CDR3 bases: TGCGCCAGCAGTGAGCAGGGGATGGGGCAAGAGACCCAGTACTTC.

V usage is TRBV28 and J usage is TRBJ1-1; 8 bases are a match to TRBD1. The germline V gene encodes CDR1 MDHEN and CDR2 SYDVKM. The ends lost 1 base at V and 1 base at J; junction bases unmatched: 5. The CDR3 is 16 amino acids. CDR3 region: CASSLLAGGRNTEAFF. The CDR3, as DNA: TGTGCCAGCAGTTTATTGGCAGGGGGCAGGAACACTGAAGCTTTCTTT.

The chain has TRBV12-3 or TRBV12-4 and TRBJ1-3; D is unclear. Trimming took off 5 bases at V and 3 bases at J, with 5 bases between the two ends. This CDR3 has 12 amino acids. The CDR3 sequence: CASSTYGNTIYF. The CDR3 DNA is TGTGCCAGCAGTACCTATGGAAACACCATATATTTT.

The chain has TRBV28 and TRBJ2-7; 7 nucleotides match TRBD1. CDR1 and CDR2 (germline): MDHEN, SYDVKM. The CDR3 consists of 12 residues. Germline trimming cut 8 bases from V and 5 bases from J; bases unmatched to any gene: 6. The CDR3 DNA reads as TGTGCCAGCCATAGACAGGGTCACGAGCAGTACTTC. Residues: CASHRQGHEQYF.

The CDR3 DNA sequence: TGTGCCTGGAGTACCCGGACAGGGGGACCCCGCTCCTATAATTCACCCCTCCACTTT. Translated, it gives CAWSTRTGGPRSYNSPLHF. The chain links TRBV30 to TRBJ1-6, with 10 positions matching TRBD1. Trimming removed 2 bases from V and 0 bases from J; junction bases left unmatched: 10. The CDR3 contains 19 residues. Germline V gene lookup returns CDR1 GTSNPN and CDR2 SVGIG (reference sequence). The variable domain in full, completed from reference TRBV30 and TRBJ1-6, reads SQTIHQWPATLVQPVGSPLSLECTVEGTSNPNLYWYRQAAGRGLQLLFYSVGIGQISSEVPQNLSASRPQDRQFILSSKKLLLSDSGFYLCAWSTRTGGPRSYNSPLHFGNGTRLTVT.

This rearrangement joins TRBV3-1 (or the pseudogene TRBV3-2) to TRBJ2-7, with 8 bases that match TRBD2. Germline trimming cut 3 bases from V and 2 bases from J; bases unmatched to any gene: 9. Germline V gene data show CDR1 as LGHDT and CDR2 as YNNKEL (reference sequence). This CDR3 has 16 amino acids. The CDR3 protein is CASSHTTGTSAYEQYF. In nucleotides, the CDR3 is TGTGCCAGCAGCCACACCACCGGGACTAGTGCCTACGAGCAGTACTTC.

This clone has a handful of counts. This chain joins TRBV20-1 and TRBJ2-1, with D possibly TRBD2 on 6 matching bases. Trimming removed 3 bases at V and 6 bases at J, with 15 bases between. The CDR3 runs to 14 residues. Germline V gene lookup returns CDR1 DFQATT and CDR2 SNEGSKA (reference sequence). The CDR3: CSASSPLAFNEQFF. In nucleotides, the CDR3 is TGCAGTGCTAGTTCTCCTCTAGCGTTCAATGAGCAGTTCTTC.

The V gene is TRBV3-1 (or the pseudogene TRBV3-2), the J gene TRBJ2-3, with a weak D call TRBD1 (6 bases). Germline CDR1 reads LGHDT; CDR2 reads YNNKEL (reference sequence). The CDR3 has 16 residues. V was pared by 4 bases and J by 11 bases, with 25 bases between. The CDR3 coding sequence is TGTGCCAGCAGCCGCTGGGGGCCCCCAGGTCGGATGGAGCAGTATTTT. Translated, it gives CASSRWGPPGRMEQYF.

V is TRBV6-2 or TRBV6-3 and J is TRBJ2-1, with a tentative D call TRBD1 (6 bases). Germline CDR1 MNHEY, CDR2 SVGEGT. The CDR3 length is 15 residues. V dropped 4 bases and J dropped 2 bases, with 12 bases sitting between them. CDR3 bases: TGTGCCAGCAGTTTACTACAGGGCGCCTACAATGAGCAGTTCTTC. Translated, it gives CASSLLQGAYNEQFF.

The rearrangement joins TRBV19 to TRBJ2-3; D is uncertain. The CDR3 spans 12 residues. V lost 5 bases and J 8 bases, leaving 11 bases between the germline ends. From germline, CDR1 is LNHDA and CDR2 SQIVND (reference sequence). The CDR3 sequence: CASSPLGGTQYF. CDR3 nucleotide sequence: TGTGCCAGTAGTCCCCTCGGCGGTACGCAGTATTTT.

This clone was seen just once. This sequence joins TRBV6-5 and TRBJ2-3, with a possible D match to TRBD1 (7 bases). The CDR3 loop spans 13 amino acids. Per germline, CDR1 MNHEY and CDR2 SVGAGI. V lost 6 bases and J 8 bases, leaving 15 bases between the germline ends. The CDR3 sequence is CASRGTAGGTQYF. CDR3 coding DNA: TGTGCCAGCAGAGGGACAGCCGGGGGTACGCAGTATTTT.

The gene calls are TRBV10-2 and TRBJ1-1, with D perhaps TRBD1 (6 bases). The germline V gene has CDR1 WSHSY and CDR2 SAAADI. Trimming took 0 bases from V and 4 from J, leaving 12 bases between them. The CDR3 covers 15 residues. The CDR3 coding sequence is TGCGCCAGCAGTGAGTCCCAGGGGTGGGCCACTGAAGCTTTCTTT. Protein sequence: CASSESQGWATEAFF.

This clone has just a few counts. This rearrangement joins TRBV28 to TRBJ1-6; no firm D call. There are 16 residues in the CDR3. Germline loops: CDR1 MDHEN, CDR2 SYDVKM. Trimming removed 8 bases at V and 0 bases at J, with 14 bases between. The CDR3 region is CASRTPRFSYNSPLHF. The DNA of the CDR3 is TGTGCCAGCCGTACCCCGAGGTTCTCCTATAATTCACCCCTCCACTTT. Looking up the rest from reference TRBV28 and TRBJ1-6 gives the full variable domain: DVKVTQSSRYLVKRTGEKVFLECVQDMDHENMFWYRQDPGLGLRLIYFSYDVKMKEKGDIPEGYSVSREKKERFSLILESASTNQTSMYLCASRTPRFSYNSPLHFGNGTRLTVT.

CDR3 sequence: CASSHKIQPQHF. For the CDR3, the DNA is TGTGCCAGCAGCCACAAGATTCAGCCCCAGCATTTT. The gene calls are TRBV7-8 and TRBJ1-5, with D unclear. CDR1 SGHVS and CDR2 FQNEAQ come from the germline V gene. V lost 5 bases and J lost 6, with 8 bases in between. The CDR3 totals 12 residues.

The chain is built from TRBV5-1 and TRBJ2-3; no reliable D call. The CDR3 runs 14 residues. CDR1 and CDR2 from the germline V gene are SGHRS and YFSETQ. The V gene lost 0 bases and the J gene lost 3 bases, with 8 bases spanning the gap. CDR3 sequence: CASSLAPGTDTQYF. As DNA, the CDR3 is TGCGCCAGCAGCTTGGCACCCGGGACAGATACGCAGTATTTT.

V gene TRBV30 combines with J gene TRBJ2-5, with TRBD1 as a possible D gene (5 bases). In germline, CDR1 is GTSNPN, CDR2 SVGIG (reference sequence). V dropped 3 bases and J dropped 2 bases, with 13 bases sitting between them. The CDR3 contains 14 residues. The CDR3 spells CAWRKQGRQETQYF. Written as DNA, the CDR3 is TGTGCCTGGAGGAAGCAGGGCCGGCAAGAGACCCAGTACTTC.

The V gene is TRBV9, the J gene TRBJ2-3, with a weak D call TRBD2 (6 bases). This CDR3 is built from 14 residues. Per the germline V gene, CDR1 is SGDLS and CDR2 is YYNGEE. Trimming removed 0 bases from V and 3 bases from J, with 8 bases in between. The CDR3 here is CASSVVGGTDTQYF. DNA of the CDR3: TGTGCCAGCAGCGTAGTCGGGGGTACAGATACGCAGTATTTT.

This chain joins TRBV27 and TRBJ2-7; 12 nucleotides match TRBD1. CDR1 and CDR2 (germline): MNHEY, SMNVEV (reference sequence). V shed 6 bases and J 0 bases; nucleotides not matched to a gene: 12. The CDR3 runs 18 residues. CDR3 DNA sequence: TGTGCCAGCAGCAAAATAGGGACAGGGGGCCCTTTCTCCTACGAGCAGTACTTC. It yields the protein CASSKIGTGGPFSYEQYF.

The chain uses TRBV3-1 (or the pseudogene TRBV3-2) and TRBJ2-5; TRBD2 matches at 10 bases. Germline loops: CDR1 LGHDT, CDR2 YNNKEL (reference sequence). This CDR3 has 16 amino acids. V was clipped by 1 base and J by 4 bases; unmatched bases: 6. DNA of the CDR3: TGTGCCAGCAGCCAAGGAACCCTAGCGGGGGCAGAGACCCAGTACTTC. This sequence encodes CASSQGTLAGAETQYF.

This chain joins TRBV19 and TRBJ2-7, with 9 bases aligning to TRBD2. CDR1 and CDR2 (germline): LNHDA, SQIVND (reference sequence). V was clipped by 8 bases and J by 0 bases; unmatched bases: 5. This CDR3 has 14 amino acids. The DNA for the CDR3 is TGTGCCAGTGCTTCTAGCGGGGACTCCTACGAGCAGTACTTC. It yields the protein CASASSGDSYEQYF.

The rearrangement uses TRBV7-2 and TRBJ2-1; 13 bases line up with TRBD2. Germline V gene lookup returns CDR1 SGHTA and CDR2 FQGNSA. Unmatched junction bases numbered 3, after V lost 3 bases and J lost 7 bases. The CDR3 is 15 amino acids. The CDR3 bases are TGTGCCAGCAGCTTCGGGGGACTAGCGGGGAATGAGCAGTTCTTC. Protein: CASSFGGLAGNEQFF. The full variable domain, rest sourced from reference TRBV7-2 and TRBJ2-1, is GAGVSQSPSNKVTEKGKDVELRCDPISGHTALYWYRQSLGQGLEFLIYFQGNSAPDKSGLPSDRFSAERTGGSVSTLTIQRTQQEDSAVYLCASSFGGLAGNEQFFGPGTRLTVL.

The rearrangement uses TRBV7-8 and TRBJ1-5; a weak D match, TRBD1 (6 bases). The CDR3 loop spans 17 amino acids. Trimming stripped 1 base from V and 5 bases from J, with 18 bases between. Looked up from germline, CDR1 is SGHVS and CDR2 is FQNEAQ. The CDR3 reads CASSLGVRAGTHQPQHF. As DNA, the CDR3 is TGTGCCAGCAGCTTAGGCGTTAGGGCAGGGACACATCAGCCCCAGCATTTT.

The V call is TRBV7-6, the J call TRBJ2-5; D gene uncertain. Germline lookup yields CDR1 SGHVS and CDR2 FNYEAQ. The CDR3 sequence is 12 residues long. Trimming took off 2 bases at V and 5 bases at J, with 6 bases between the two ends. CDR3 coding DNA: TGTGCCAGCAGCTTAATCTTCGAGACCCAGTACTTC. This translates into CASSLIFETQYF.

The V and J genes are TRBV5-5 and TRBJ1-2; 9 bases agree with TRBD1. The CDR3 extends over 16 amino acids. With V trimmed by 4 bases and J by 2 bases, 9 bases remained unmatched. The germline gives CDR1 SGHKS, CDR2 YYEKEE (reference sequence). CDR3 loop: CASSLSQGALNYGYTF. In DNA, the CDR3 is TGTGCCAGCAGCCTGTCACAGGGGGCCCTAAACTATGGCTACACCTTC.

The J gene is TRBJ2-7, the V gene TRBV28; 7 bases line up with TRBD1. Germline V lookup: CDR1 MDHEN, CDR2 SYDVKM. V shed 4 bases, J shed 2 bases, and the junction held 5 bases outside the gene matches. The CDR3 is 14 residues long. CDR3 nucleotides: TGTGCCAGCAGTTCCCCTCAGGGGGCCTACGAGCAGTACTTC. Its translation: CASSSPQGAYEQYF.

The CDR3 reads CASSLDPGLAGVSQYF. Written as DNA, the CDR3 is TGTGCCAGCAGTCTCGATCCGGGACTAGCGGGGGTTAGTCAGTACTTC. V is TRBV27 and J is TRBJ2-7; 14 bases fit TRBD2. The CDR3 sequence is 16 residues long. Germline CDR1 MNHEY, CDR2 SMNVEV (reference sequence). V was pared by 5 bases and J by 10 bases, with 13 bases of the junction left unmatched.

The rearrangement uses TRBV27 and TRBJ1-2, with D possibly matching TRBD1 (5 bases). Trimming cost V 6 bases and J 4 bases, with 12 bases left between them. This CDR3 is built from 13 residues. Germline V lookup: CDR1 MNHEY, CDR2 SMNVEV (reference sequence). The DNA for the CDR3 is TGTGCCAGCAGCCGGGGGGATAGCTATGGCTACACCTTC. Its protein product is CASSRGDSYGYTF.

The rearrangement uses TRBV12-3 or TRBV12-4 and TRBJ2-2; D uncertain. CDR3 length: 13 residues. V was pared by 7 bases and J by 6 bases, with 12 bases between. The CDR3 is CASTPLVPGELFF. In DNA, the CDR3 is TGTGCCAGCACCCCTCTAGTCCCCGGGGAGCTGTTTTTT.